This TCR beta chain was sequenced in a study of shared clonotypes between healthy human individuals. As for the study in general: Used for every donor were three CD4 naive, three CD4 memory, two CD8 naive and one CD8 memory plate. General study findings and limits: Researchers found naive subsets generally carried larger estimated richness than memory subsets. For naive CD4 cells, approximately 4.8% of clonotypes were shared across a handful of donors.

Authors' processing steps: Quality scores were absent from the junction-only immunoSEQ sequences, so filtering differed. TCRdb's table, derived via immunoSEQ multiplex PCR, lists solely in-frame clones and lacks some. That table supplies the V and J calls and clone size; D and trimming were determined from the DNA. In the table there are more than 2,000,000 clones, just over 90% of which are singletons. V gave up 4 bases and J gave up 1 base, with 7 bases separating them. CDR3 length: 13 amino acids. Looked up from germline, CDR1 is KGHSH and CDR2 is LQKENI. Note on this clone: Its antigen is not identified. Other DNA sequences in this specimen translate into the identical CDR3.

Sequenced material: naive CD4+ T cells from PBMCs. The subset denotes: CD45RA+ positively selected. This rearrangement joins TRBV18 to TRBJ2-5; D is possibly TRBD2 (5 bases). The TCR originated in a man between 18 and 35 years old in good health. Some clones in this sample may be carry-over from other donors' samples. Written as DNA, the CDR3 is TGTGCCAGCTCACGTGGGAGCCAAGAGACCCAGTACTTC. Its protein product is CASSRGSQETQYF. The entire variable domain, with the rest obtained from reference TRBV18 and TRBJ2-5, is as follows: NAGVMQNPRHLVRRRGQEARLRCSPMKGHSHVYWYRQLPEEGLKFMVYLQKENIIDESGMPKERFSAEFPKEGPSILRIQQVVRGDSAAYFCASSRGSQETQYFGPGTRLLVL.